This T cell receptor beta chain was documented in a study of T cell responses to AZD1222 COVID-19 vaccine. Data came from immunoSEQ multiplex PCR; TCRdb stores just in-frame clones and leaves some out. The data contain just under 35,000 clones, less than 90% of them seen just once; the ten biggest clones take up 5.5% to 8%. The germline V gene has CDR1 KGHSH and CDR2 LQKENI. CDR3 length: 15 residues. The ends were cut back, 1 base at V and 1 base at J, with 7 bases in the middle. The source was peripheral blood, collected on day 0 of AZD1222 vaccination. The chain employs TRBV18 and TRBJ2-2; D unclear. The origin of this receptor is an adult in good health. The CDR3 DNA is TGTGCCAGCTCACCACGGGCATTGAACACCGGGGAGCTGTTTTTT. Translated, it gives CASSPRALNTGELFF. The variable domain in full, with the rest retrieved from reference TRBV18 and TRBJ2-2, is NAGVMQNPRHLVRRRGQEARLRCSPMKGHSHVYWYRQLPEEGLKFMVYLQKENIIDESGMPKERFSAEFPKEGPSILRIQQVVRGDSAAYFCASSPRALNTGELFFGEGSRLTVL.